The T cell receptor beta chain described here comes from a study of blood T cell repertoires in COVID-19. This CDR3 has 16 amino acids. With 4 bases clipped from V and 2 bases from J, the junction kept 8 bases outside the gene matches. Germline values: CDR1 SGHRS, CDR2 YFSETQ. Generated by immunoSEQ multiplex PCR, the TCRdb table keeps only in-frame clones and is missing some. The sample has around 140,000 clones, about 80% seen once. Material: PBMCs or T cells enriched from blood (not recorded which). This chain uses TRBV5-1 with TRBJ2-3, with 9 nucleotides matching TRBD2. This clonotype originated in a man aged 35 to 55 with acute COVID-19. For the CDR3, the DNA is TGCGCCAGCAGCCCCGGTAGCGGGGGATACACAGATACGCAGTATTTT. It translates to CASSPGSGGYTDTQYF.